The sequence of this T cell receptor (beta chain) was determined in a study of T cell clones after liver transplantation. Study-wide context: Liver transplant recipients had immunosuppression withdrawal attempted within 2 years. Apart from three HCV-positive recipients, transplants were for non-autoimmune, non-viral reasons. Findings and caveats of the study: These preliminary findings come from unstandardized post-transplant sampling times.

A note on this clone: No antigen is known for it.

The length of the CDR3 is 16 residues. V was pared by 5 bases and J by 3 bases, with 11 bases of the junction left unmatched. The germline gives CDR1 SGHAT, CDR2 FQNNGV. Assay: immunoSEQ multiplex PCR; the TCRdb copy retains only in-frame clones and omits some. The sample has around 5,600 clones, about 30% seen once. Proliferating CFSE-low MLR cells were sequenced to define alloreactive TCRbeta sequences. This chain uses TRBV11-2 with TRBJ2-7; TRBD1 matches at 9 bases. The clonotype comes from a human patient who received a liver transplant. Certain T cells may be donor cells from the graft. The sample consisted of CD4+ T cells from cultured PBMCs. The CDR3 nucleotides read TGTGCCAGCAGCCTCAAGTCCACAGGGGGCAGCTACGAGCAGTACTTC. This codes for CASSLKSTGGSYEQYF.